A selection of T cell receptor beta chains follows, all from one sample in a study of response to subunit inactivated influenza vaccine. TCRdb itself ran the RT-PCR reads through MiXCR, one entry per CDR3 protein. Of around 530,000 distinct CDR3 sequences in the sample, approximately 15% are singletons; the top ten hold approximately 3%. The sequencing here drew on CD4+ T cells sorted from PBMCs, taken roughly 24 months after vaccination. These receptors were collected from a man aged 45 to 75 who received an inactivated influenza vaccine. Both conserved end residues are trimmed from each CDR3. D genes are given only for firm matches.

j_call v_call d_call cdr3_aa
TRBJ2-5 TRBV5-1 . ASSSYDEEAQY
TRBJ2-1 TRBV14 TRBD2 ASRASSGRGEQF
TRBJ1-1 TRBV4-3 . ASSQDTQNTEAF
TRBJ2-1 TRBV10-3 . AINGDANEQF
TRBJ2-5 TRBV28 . ACSGANQETQY
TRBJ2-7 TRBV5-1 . ASSLTQATYEQY
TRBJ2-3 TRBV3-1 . ASSQPKLSSTDTQY
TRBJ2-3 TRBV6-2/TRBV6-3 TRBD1 ASSLTRGITDTQY
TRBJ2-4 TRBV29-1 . SVEIIAKNIQY
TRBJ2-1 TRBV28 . ASSFSGPSRDGKYNEQF
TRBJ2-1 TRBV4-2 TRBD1 ASSSGTDNEQF
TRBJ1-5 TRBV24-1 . ATSDFVGAPQH
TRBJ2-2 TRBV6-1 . ASRETGELF
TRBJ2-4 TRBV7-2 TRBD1 ASSLAGQQIAKNIQY
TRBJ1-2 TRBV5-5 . ASSGRGSQANYGYT
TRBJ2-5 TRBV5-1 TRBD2 ASSLEAGRGGTQY
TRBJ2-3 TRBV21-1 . ASPYTQY
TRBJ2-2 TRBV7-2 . ASSLVRLNTGELF
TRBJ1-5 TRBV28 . ASTGGFGGNQPQH
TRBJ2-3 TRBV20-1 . SARDPHQDTQY
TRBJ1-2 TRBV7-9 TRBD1 ASSRLGQDYGYT
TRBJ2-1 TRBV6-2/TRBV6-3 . ASSPTGGAHNEQF
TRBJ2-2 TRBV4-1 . ASSPHYRDGELF
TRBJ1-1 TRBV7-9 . ASSSYFTEAF